The sequence of this T cell receptor (beta chain) was determined in a study of T cells in Graves' hyperthyroidism and ophthalmopathy. This clonotype was observed many times. The investigators amplified TCR beta CDR3 regions from RNA transcripts. With the HTBI primer set, the TCR CDR3 went through a first round of RT-PCR. Each CDR3 protein is one row after TCRdb ran MiXCR on the multiplex PCR reads. The sample has approximately 600,000 distinct CDR3 sequences, roughly 14% seen once. This CDR3 has 14 residues. V lost 4 bases, J lost 0 bases, and 8 bases lay in between. Germline CDR1 and CDR2: SGHRS and YFSETQ. This sample holds PBMCs from under 11 ml fresh peripheral blood.

This chain joins TRBV5-1 and TRBJ2-4; unclear D gene. Sequencing was carried out using blood. The receptor was derived from a woman aged 40-49 years with Graves' ophthalmopathy. The CDR3 region is CASSPKEAKNIQYF. CDR3 in DNA: TGCGCCAGCAGCCCCAAGGAAGCCAAAAACATTCAGTACTTC.